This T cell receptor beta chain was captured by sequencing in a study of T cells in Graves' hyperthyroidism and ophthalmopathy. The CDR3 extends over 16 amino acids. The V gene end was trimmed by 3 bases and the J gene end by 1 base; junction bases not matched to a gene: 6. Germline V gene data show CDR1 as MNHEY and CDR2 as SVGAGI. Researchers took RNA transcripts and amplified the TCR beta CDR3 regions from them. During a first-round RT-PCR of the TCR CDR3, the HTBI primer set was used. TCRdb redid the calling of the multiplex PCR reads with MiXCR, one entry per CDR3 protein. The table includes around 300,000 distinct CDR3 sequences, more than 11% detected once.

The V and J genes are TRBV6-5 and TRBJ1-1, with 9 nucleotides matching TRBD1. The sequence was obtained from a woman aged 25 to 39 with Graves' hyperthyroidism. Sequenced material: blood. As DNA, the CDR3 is TGTGCCAGCAGTTATGGCGGGACAGGGAGGAACACTGAAGCTTTCTTT. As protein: CASSYGGTGRNTEAFF.